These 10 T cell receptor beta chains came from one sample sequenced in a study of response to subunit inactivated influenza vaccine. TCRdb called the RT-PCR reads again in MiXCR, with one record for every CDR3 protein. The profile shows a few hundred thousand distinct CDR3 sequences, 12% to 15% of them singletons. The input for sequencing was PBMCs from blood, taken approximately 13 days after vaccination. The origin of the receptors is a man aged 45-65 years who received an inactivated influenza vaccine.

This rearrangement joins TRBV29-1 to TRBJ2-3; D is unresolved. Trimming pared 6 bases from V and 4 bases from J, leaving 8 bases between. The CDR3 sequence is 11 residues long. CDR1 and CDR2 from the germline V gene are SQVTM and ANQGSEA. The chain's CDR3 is CSVEPADTQYF. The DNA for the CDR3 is TGCAGCGTGGAACCGGCAGATACGCAGTATTTT.

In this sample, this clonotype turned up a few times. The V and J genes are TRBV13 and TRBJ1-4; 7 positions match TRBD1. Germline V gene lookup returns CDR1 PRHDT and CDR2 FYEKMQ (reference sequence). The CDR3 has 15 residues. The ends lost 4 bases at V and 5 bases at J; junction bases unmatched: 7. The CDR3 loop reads CASSSPGQPNEKLFF. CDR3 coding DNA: TGTGCCAGCAGCTCCCCGGGACAGCCAAATGAAAAACTGTTTTTT. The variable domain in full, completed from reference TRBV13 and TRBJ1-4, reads AAGVIQSPRHLIKEKRETATLKCYPIPRHDTVYWYQQGPGQDPQFLISFYEKMQSDKGSIPDRFSAQQFSDYHSELNMSSLELGDSALYFCASSSPGQPNEKLFFGSGTQLSVL.

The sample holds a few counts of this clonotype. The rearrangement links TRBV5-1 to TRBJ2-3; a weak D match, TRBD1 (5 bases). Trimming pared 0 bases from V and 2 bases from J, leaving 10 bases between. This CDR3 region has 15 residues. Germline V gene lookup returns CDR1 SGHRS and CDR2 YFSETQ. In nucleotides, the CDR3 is TGCGCCAGCAGCTTGGAGGGCAGGGTCACAGATACGCAGTATTTT. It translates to CASSLEGRVTDTQYF.

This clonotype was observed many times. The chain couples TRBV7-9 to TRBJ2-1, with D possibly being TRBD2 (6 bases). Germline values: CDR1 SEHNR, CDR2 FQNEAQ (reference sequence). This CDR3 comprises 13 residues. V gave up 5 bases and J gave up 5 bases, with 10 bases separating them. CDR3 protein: CASSTGRNNEQFF. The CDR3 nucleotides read TGTGCCAGCAGCACGGGGAGGAACAATGAGCAGTTCTTC. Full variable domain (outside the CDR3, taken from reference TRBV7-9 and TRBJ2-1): DTGVSQNPRHKITKRGQNVTFRCDPISEHNRLYWYRQTLGQGPEFLTYFQNEAQLEKSRLLSDRFSAERPKGSFSTLEIQRTEQGDSAMYLCASSTGRNNEQFFGPGTRLTVL.

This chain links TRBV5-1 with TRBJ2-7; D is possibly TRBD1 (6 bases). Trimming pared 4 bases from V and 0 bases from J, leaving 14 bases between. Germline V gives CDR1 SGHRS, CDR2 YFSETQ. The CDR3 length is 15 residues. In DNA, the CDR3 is TGCGCCAGCAGCGAACGGGACAAGAGCTCCTACGAGCAGTACTTC. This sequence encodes CASSERDKSSYEQYF.

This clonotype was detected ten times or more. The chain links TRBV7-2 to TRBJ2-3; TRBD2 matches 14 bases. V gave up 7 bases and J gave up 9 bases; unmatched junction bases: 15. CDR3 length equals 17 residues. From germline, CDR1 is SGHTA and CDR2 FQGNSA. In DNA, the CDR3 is TGTGCCAGCACCCCCACCGGACTAGCGGGAGGAGTGGTCACGCAGTATTTT. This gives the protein CASTPTGLAGGVVTQYF.

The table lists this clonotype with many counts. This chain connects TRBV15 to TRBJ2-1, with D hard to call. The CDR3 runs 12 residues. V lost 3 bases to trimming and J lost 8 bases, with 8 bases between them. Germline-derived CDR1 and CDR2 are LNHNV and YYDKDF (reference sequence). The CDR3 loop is CATSRLYDEQFF. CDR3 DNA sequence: TGTGCCACCAGCAGGCTGTACGATGAGCAGTTCTTC.

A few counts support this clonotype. CDR3 amino acids: CSVGRGVNQPQHF. The CDR3 DNA is TGCAGCGTCGGCAGGGGGGTCAATCAGCCCCAGCATTTT. The chain is built from TRBV29-1 and TRBJ1-5, with 7 bases identical to TRBD1. CDR3 length equals 13 residues. Germline values: CDR1 SQVTM, CDR2 ANQGSEA. Trimming took 6 bases from V and 3 from J; bases not matched to a gene: 5.

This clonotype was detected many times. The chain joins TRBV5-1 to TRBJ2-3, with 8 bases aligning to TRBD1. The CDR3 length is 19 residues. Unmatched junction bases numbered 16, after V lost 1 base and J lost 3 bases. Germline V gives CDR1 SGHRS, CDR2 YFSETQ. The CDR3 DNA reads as TGCGCCAGCAGCTTGCCACCAATCTCCGGACAGGGCCGAACAGATACGCAGTATTTT. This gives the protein CASSLPPISGQGRTDTQYF.

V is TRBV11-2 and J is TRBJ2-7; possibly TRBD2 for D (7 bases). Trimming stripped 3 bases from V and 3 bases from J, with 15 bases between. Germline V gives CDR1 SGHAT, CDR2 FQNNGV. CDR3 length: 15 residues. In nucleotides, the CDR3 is TGTGCCAGCAGCTTCGAAGCGAGGGGGGGCTACGAGCAGTACTTC. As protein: CASSFEARGGYEQYF.